The 30 T cell receptor beta chains below all came from one sample that was sequenced in a study of cytomegalovirus exposure and HLA in healthy donors. PCR employed 60 Vbeta and 13 Jbeta primers. Some clones are missing from TCRdb's copy, which holds only in-frame ones; the method was immunoSEQ multiplex PCR. The sample has around 140,000 clones, around four fifths seen once. Sequenced material: PBMCs. The source is a woman in her sixties or seventies in good health and CMV-seropositive.

J is TRBJ2-5 and V is TRBV6-5; D may be TRBD1 (6 bases). The DNA end is a closer match to TRBJ2-7, so the J assignment may be wrong. Germline CDR1 reads MNHEY; CDR2 reads SVGAGI. This CDR3 has 13 amino acids. Here the CDR3 reads CASSLGTFYEQYF. DNA of the CDR3: TGTGCCAGCAGTTTGGGGACATTCTACGAGCAGTACTTC.

The V and J genes are TRBV30 and TRBJ2-7; 7 nucleotides align to TRBD2. Trimming took 2 bases from V and 0 from J; bases not matched to a gene: 4. The germline CDR1 and CDR2 sequences are GTSNPN and SVGIG (reference sequence). This CDR3 is built from 14 residues. CDR3 sequence reads: CAWSRTSVSYEQYF. CDR3 nucleotide sequence: TGTGCCTGGAGTAGAACTAGCGTCTCCTACGAGCAGTACTTC.

The chain employs TRBV27 and TRBJ1-2; D might be TRBD1 (5 bases). The V end lost 5 bases, the J end lost 4 bases, and 23 bases lay between the germline ends. The CDR3 sequence is 17 residues long. Germline loops: CDR1 MNHEY, CDR2 SMNVEV (reference sequence). The chain's CDR3 is CASSPYPDSSRFYGYTF. The CDR3 bases are TGTGCCAGCAGTCCGTACCCCGACAGTTCCCGATTCTATGGCTACACCTTC.

The V gene is TRBV10-3, the J gene TRBJ2-7, with D tentatively TRBD2 (6 bases). Trimming took 4 bases from V and 10 from J, leaving 11 bases between them. Per the germline V gene, CDR1 is ENHRY and CDR2 is SYGVKD. The CDR3 covers 11 residues. The CDR3 here is CAISGDSKQYF. As DNA, the CDR3 is TGTGCCATCAGTGGGGACTCGAAACAGTACTTC.

This chain uses TRBV30 with TRBJ1-4; 9 bases align to TRBD1. The V gene's germline CDR1 is GTSNPN and CDR2 SVGIG (reference sequence). The junction had 6 bases not matched to a gene; V was cut back by 1 base and J by 6 bases. There are 15 residues in the CDR3. The CDR3 DNA sequence: TGTGCCTGGAGTGCGGGGGGACAGGGATATGAAAAACTGTTTTTT. Translation: CAWSAGGQGYEKLFF.

The chain joins TRBV9 to TRBJ2-3, with D possibly matching TRBD2 (6 bases). The CDR3 covers 16 residues. Germline V gives CDR1 SGDLS, CDR2 YYNGEE. V lost 4 bases, J lost 2 bases, and 17 bases lay in between. CDR3 sequence: CASSSGGTGNTDTQYF. In nucleotides, the CDR3 is TGTGCCAGCAGCTCAGGAGGGACTGGAAACACAGATACGCAGTATTTT.

The chain uses TRBV15 and TRBJ1-5; tentatively, D is TRBD1 (6 bases). The germline gives CDR1 LNHNV, CDR2 YYDKDF (reference sequence). CDR3 size: 14 residues. Trimming removed 2 bases at V and 2 bases at J, with 7 bases between. The CDR3 reads CATSRQGRNQPQHF. CDR3 DNA sequence: TGTGCCACCAGCAGACAGGGGCGCAATCAGCCCCAGCATTTT.

V gene TRBV4-1 combines with J gene TRBJ2-6, with 7 bases aligning to TRBD1. The CDR3 runs 18 residues. Germline CDR1 and CDR2: MGHRA and YSYEKL. The V segment lost 1 base and the J segment 0 bases; nucleotides outside the gene matches: 6. Here the CDR3 DNA reads TGCGCCAGCAGCCAAGGGGGGACAGCCTTCTCTGGGGCCAACGTCCTGACTTTC. Amino acid sequence: CASSQGGTAFSGANVLTF.

This rearrangement joins TRBV5-1 to TRBJ2-7; the D gene is possibly TRBD1 (6 bases). The germline V and J ends were trimmed by 0 bases and 2 bases, with 12 bases remaining between them. The CDR3 totals 15 residues. Germline CDR1 reads SGHRS; CDR2 reads YFSETQ. CDR3 in amino acids: CASSLARGQAYEQYF. The DNA for the CDR3 is TGCGCCAGCAGCTTGGCCAGGGGTCAAGCCTACGAGCAGTACTTC.

The chain employs TRBV7-2 and TRBJ1-5; D perhaps matches TRBD1 (5 bases). CDR3 size: 14 residues. The ends were cut back, 0 bases at V and 4 bases at J, with 7 bases in the middle. Germline CDR1 and CDR2: SGHTA and FQGNSA. The CDR3: CASSLASGNQPQHF. CDR3 bases: TGTGCCAGCAGCTTAGCGTCAGGGAATCAGCCCCAGCATTTT.

The chain combines TRBV11-3 with TRBJ2-7; D gene ambiguous. Trimming removed 5 bases at V and 6 bases at J, with 11 bases between. This CDR3 contains 12 residues. The V gene's germline CDR1 is SGHNT and CDR2 YENEEA. CDR3 sequence (DNA): TGTGCCAGCAGCCCCCGCGGCCTCGAGCAGTACTTC. Its protein is CASSPRGLEQYF.

The chain carries TRBV28 and TRBJ2-3, with TRBD2 as a possible D gene (5 bases). The V end lost 4 bases, the J end lost 2 bases, and 16 bases lay between the germline ends. The CDR3 is made up of 16 amino acids. Germline CDR1 and CDR2: MDHEN and SYDVKM. In DNA form, the CDR3 reads TGTGCCAGCAGTTCATGGACCCGCCGGGACACAGATACGCAGTATTTT. Translating it yields CASSSWTRRDTDTQYF.

V is TRBV28 and J is TRBJ2-7; 12 bases agree with TRBD2. This CDR3 is built from 17 residues. Germline CDR1 reads MDHEN; CDR2 reads SYDVKM. J lost 5 bases, V lost 4 bases, and 12 bases had no gene match. This CDR3 reads CASSSGQRLAGAHEQYF. CDR3 bases: TGTGCCAGCAGTTCAGGACAGCGACTAGCGGGAGCCCACGAGCAGTACTTC.

The V call is TRBV29-1, the J call TRBJ2-7; D might be TRBD1 (5 bases). CDR3 length equals 12 residues. Trimming left V 4 bases short and J 0 bases short, with 7 bases between. Germline lookup yields CDR1 SQVTM and CDR2 ANQGSEA. In DNA, the CDR3 is TGCAGCGTTGGACAGAACTCCTACGAGCAGTACTTC. Its protein is CSVGQNSYEQYF.

The chain recombines TRBV30 with TRBJ1-4; D gene unclear. This CDR3 comprises 13 residues. The V end was cut by 0 bases, the J end by 8 bases, with 10 bases between. Germline assignment: CDR1 GTSNPN and CDR2 SVGIG (reference sequence). The CDR3 region has the DNA TGTGCCTGGAGTGTACTCCGTTTAGAAAAACTGTTTTTT. Its protein is CAWSVLRLEKLFF. The variable domain in full, with the rest retrieved from reference TRBV30 and TRBJ1-4, is SQTIHQWPATLVQPVGSPLSLECTVEGTSNPNLYWYRQAAGRGLQLLFYSVGIGQISSEVPQNLSASRPQDRQFILSSKKLLLSDSGFYLCAWSVLRLEKLFFGSGTQLSVL.

The V call is TRBV5-4, the J call TRBJ2-5; D is perhaps TRBD2 (6 bases). The J call is doubtful: the DNA matches TRBJ2-7 better. In germline, CDR1 is SGHNT, CDR2 YYREEE (reference sequence). CDR3 length: 15 residues. The CDR3 region is CASRGWSGEVHEQYF. In DNA, the CDR3 is TGTGCCAGCAGGGGATGGTCGGGGGAAGTCCACGAGCAGTACTTC.

V and J are TRBV14 and TRBJ2-3; 11 nucleotides match TRBD2. V shed 1 base and J 10 bases; nucleotides not matched to a gene: 7. Germline V gene lookup returns CDR1 SGHDN and CDR2 FVKESK. The CDR3 runs to 15 residues. The CDR3 region has the DNA TGTGCCAGCAGCCAAGGGCTAGCGGGAGGACTGGCGCAGTATTTT. Protein product: CASSQGLAGGLAQYF.

The chain links TRBV27 to TRBJ1-1; 7 bases map to TRBD1. Germline V lookup: CDR1 MNHEY, CDR2 SMNVEV (reference sequence). The trim removed 6 bases at V and 1 base at J, leaving 2 bases unmatched. The CDR3 covers 13 residues. The DNA of the CDR3 is TGTGCCAGCAGCAACAGGGGGAACACTGAAGCTTTCTTT. It translates to CASSNRGNTEAFF.

The chain has TRBV28 and TRBJ1-4; D is unclear. The CDR3 totals 12 residues. The V and J ends lost 5 bases and 7 bases respectively, with 8 bases between them. Germline V lookup: CDR1 MDHEN, CDR2 SYDVKM. Here the CDR3 DNA reads TGTGCCAGCAGTAGCCTCGGTGAAAAACTGTTTTTT. It specifies CASSSLGEKLFF.

This clone was detected a few times. The V and J genes are TRBV5-1 and TRBJ2-7, with 8 bases identical to TRBD2. The CDR3 has 15 amino acids. Germline CDR1 reads SGHRS; CDR2 reads YFSETQ. The junction had 9 bases not matched to a gene; V was cut back by 3 bases and J by 4 bases. CDR3 DNA: TGCGCCAGCAGCTCCCGTGGTAGCGGGACGTACGAGCAGTACTTC. Translation: CASSSRGSGTYEQYF. Combining the CDR3 with reference TRBV5-1 and TRBJ2-7 gives the whole variable domain KAGVTQTPRYLIKTRGQQVTLSCSPISGHRSVSWYQQTPGQGLQFLFEYFSETQRNKGNFPGRFSGRQFSNSRSEMNVSTLELGDSALYLCASSSRGSGTYEQYFGPGTRLTVT.

This sequence joins TRBV15 and TRBJ2-7; possible D gene TRBD2, 6 bases. Germline V gene data show CDR1 as LNHNV and CDR2 as YYDKDF (reference sequence). Trimming stripped 8 bases from V and 2 bases from J, with 10 bases between. The CDR3 sequence is 12 residues long. The CDR3 coding sequence is TGTGCCACCGAGTCGGGAGCCTACGAGCAGTACTTC. This gives the protein CATESGAYEQYF.

J is TRBJ2-1 and V is TRBV4-3; D perhaps matches TRBD2 (5 bases). The germline gives CDR1 LGHNA, CDR2 YSLEER. This CDR3 comprises 15 residues. The germline V and J ends were trimmed by 7 bases and 5 bases, with 18 bases remaining between them. For the CDR3, the DNA is TGCGCCAGCAACCCCCGGAGGCCAACGAACAATGAGCAGTTCTTC. Protein sequence: CASNPRRPTNNEQFF.

The chain recombines TRBV21-1 with TRBJ2-7; TRBD2, the D gene given by the table, was not confirmed from the DNA. TRBV21-1 is a recognized pseudogene. The CDR3 is 14 amino acids. CDR3 amino acids: CASSKGRVLYEQYF. The CDR3 nucleotides are TGTGCCAGCAGCAAAGGGCGGGTTCTTTACGAGCAGTACTTC.

Worth noting for this clone: The junction shows a germline mismatch at one end, possibly a read error. The rearrangement uses TRBV7-2 and TRBJ2-7; 12 bases line up with TRBD2. The germline CDR1 and CDR2 sequences are SGHTA and FQGNSA. The CDR3 spans 15 residues. The CDR3 here is CASSLAGGITYEQYF. In DNA form, the CDR3 reads TGTGCCAGCAGCCTAGCGGGAGGGATTACCTACGAGCAGTACTTC.

This chain uses TRBV5-6 with TRBJ1-4; possible D gene TRBD1, 5 bases. This CDR3 comprises 14 residues. Deletions cut 3 bases from V and 5 bases from J, with 11 bases between. CDR1 and CDR2 (germline): SGHDT, YYEEEE. CDR3 residues: CASSWGQLNEKLFF. CDR3 bases: TGTGCCAGCAGCTGGGGCCAGCTAAATGAAAAACTGTTTTTT.

This rearrangement joins TRBV7-2 to TRBJ2-7; D is perhaps TRBD1 (6 bases). The germline CDR1 and CDR2 sequences are SGHTA and FQGNSA. This CDR3 comprises 19 residues. Trimming pared 2 bases from V and 2 bases from J, leaving 25 bases between. The CDR3: CASSLLVTGGNVMAYEQYF. CDR3 nucleotides: TGTGCCAGCAGCTTATTGGTGACAGGTGGTAATGTGATGGCCTACGAGCAGTACTTC.

The chain has TRBV7-8 and TRBJ2-3; 9 bases are a match to TRBD2. The CDR3 runs 17 residues. Per germline, CDR1 SGHVS and CDR2 FQNEAQ. Germline trimming cut 3 bases from V and 1 base from J; bases unmatched to any gene: 8. The CDR3 region is CASSFILSGRRTDTQYF. The DNA of the CDR3 is TGTGCCAGCAGCTTTATCCTTAGCGGGAGACGCACAGATACGCAGTATTTT.

V and J are TRBV27 and TRBJ2-5, with a tentative D call TRBD1 (5 bases). With 7 bases removed from V and 0 bases from J, the gap between germline ends came to 9 bases. This CDR3 is 13 amino acids long. Germline CDR1 is MNHEY and CDR2 is SMNVEV (reference sequence). CDR3 sequence (DNA): TGTGCCAGCACAACCAGGGACCAAGAGACCCAGTACTTC. It is translated as CASTTRDQETQYF.

The sample holds one count of this clone. The genes are TRBV5-1 and TRBJ2-6, with D perhaps TRBD1 (6 bases). V was shortened by 3 bases and J by 0 bases, with 13 bases between the two germline ends. There are 17 residues in the CDR3. The germline V gene encodes CDR1 SGHRS and CDR2 YFSETQ. CDR3 in amino acids: CASSSQIRGSGANVLTF. The CDR3 coding sequence is TGCGCCAGCAGCTCCCAAATCAGGGGCTCTGGGGCCAACGTCCTGACTTTC.

This clone was picked up a small number of times. This chain connects TRBV5-1 to TRBJ2-1; TRBD2 matches 10 bases. CDR1 SGHRS and CDR2 YFSETQ come from the germline V gene. This CDR3 is built from 16 residues. V dropped 0 bases and J dropped 8; count of bases not matched to a gene: 8. CDR3 sequence: CASSLGVAGGIDEQFF. The CDR3, as DNA: TGCGCCAGCAGCTTGGGGGTAGCGGGAGGCATCGATGAGCAGTTCTTC. Looking up the rest from reference TRBV5-1 and TRBJ2-1 gives the full variable domain: KAGVTQTPRYLIKTRGQQVTLSCSPISGHRSVSWYQQTPGQGLQFLFEYFSETQRNKGNFPGRFSGRQFSNSRSEMNVSTLELGDSALYLCASSLGVAGGIDEQFFGPGTRLTVL.